The next 14 T cell receptor beta chains were all read from a single sample in a study of Ad26.COV2.S vaccination and SARS-CoV-2 variants. Method: immunoSEQ multiplex PCR; TCRdb's copy keeps in-frame clones and lacks some. Among about 350,000 clones listed, 75% to 90% were seen once. The sample's treatment: some 20 received Ad26.COV2.S at low or high dose, single or two shots; several received placebo; per-sample allocation not given. Specimens were obtained on day 63 following the first vaccine or placebo injection. The source material was peripheral blood, sampled in a trial of Ad26.COV2.S vaccine versus placebo. Receptors originate from a person between 18 and 60 years old who received the Ad26.COV2.S COVID-19 vaccine or a placebo.

V gene TRBV2 combines with J gene TRBJ2-7, with 13 bases aligning to TRBD2. Looked up from germline, CDR1 is SNHLY and CDR2 is FYNNEI. The CDR3 has 15 amino acids. V lost 4 bases and J lost 4; bases outside the gene matches: 4. The CDR3 bases are TGTGCCAGCAGTGGACTAGCGGGAGGTGGGTACGAGCAGTACTTC. This codes for CASSGLAGGGYEQYF.

This sequence joins TRBV11-2 and TRBJ1-1; 7 bases align to TRBD1. The CDR3 is 14 amino acids. CDR1 and CDR2 (germline): SGHAT, FQNNGV. V gave up 5 bases and J gave up 6 bases; unmatched junction bases: 9. The CDR3 coding sequence is TGTGCCAGCAGCACATTAACAGGGGATCCTGAAGCTTTCTTT. Its protein is CASSTLTGDPEAFF.

This clone was seen only once. The chain joins TRBV7-9 to TRBJ2-5; D not certain. Trimming took 4 bases from V and 3 from J, leaving 3 bases between them. Germline V CDR1 and CDR2: SEHNR, FQNEAQ (reference sequence). This CDR3 comprises 11 residues. CDR3 residues: CASSYKETQYF. CDR3 coding DNA: TGTGCCAGCAGCTACAAAGAGACCCAGTACTTC.

V gene TRBV19 combines with J gene TRBJ1-5; tentative D call: TRBD1 (5 bases). CDR1 is LNHDA, CDR2 SQIVND, per germline (reference sequence). The CDR3 totals 11 residues. V gave up 3 bases and J gave up 9 bases, with 6 bases separating them. CDR3 nucleotides: TGTGCCAGTAGTATTCAGGGGCCCCAGCATTTT. Translated: CASSIQGPQHF.

V gene TRBV19 combines with J gene TRBJ2-1, with TRBD1 matching over 8 bases. V lost 7 bases and J lost 5; bases outside the gene matches: 16. Germline CDR1 reads LNHDA; CDR2 reads SQIVND (reference sequence). This CDR3 is 17 amino acids long. The chain's CDR3 is CASTPIPGQVMDNEQFF. In DNA form, the CDR3 reads TGTGCCAGTACCCCCATACCGGGACAGGTAATGGACAATGAGCAGTTCTTC. Drawing the rest from reference TRBV19 and TRBJ2-1, the complete variable domain is DGGITQSPKYLFRKEGQNVTLSCEQNLNHDAMYWYRQDPGQGLRLIYYSQIVNDFQKGDIAEGYSVSREKKESFPLTVTSAQKNPTAFYLCASTPIPGQVMDNEQFFGPGTRLTVL.

The chain is built from TRBV18 and TRBJ1-1; D gene ambiguous. Germline CDR1 reads KGHSH; CDR2 reads LQKENI. The germline V and J ends were trimmed by 0 bases and 8 bases, with 10 bases remaining between them. The CDR3 runs to 13 residues. CDR3 coding DNA: TGTGCCAGCTCACCACCGGCGACGGCCGAAGCTTTCTTT. Protein: CASSPPATAEAFF.

Concerning this clone: A much larger clonotype is one base distant, so this may be a read error. This rearrangement joins TRBV5-4 to TRBJ2-1; weak D call: TRBD1 (5 bases). The CDR3 length is 11 residues. The ends were cut back, 4 bases at V and 8 bases at J, with 7 bases in the middle. CDR1 is SGHNT, CDR2 YYREEE, per germline (reference sequence). This CDR3 reads CASSRRDEQFF. DNA of the CDR3: TGTGCCAGCAGCCGCAGGGATGAGCAGTTCTTC.

The chain employs TRBV28 and TRBJ1-2; D is unclear. This CDR3 region has 15 residues. The germline V gene encodes CDR1 MDHEN and CDR2 SYDVKM. V was pared by 7 bases and J by 8 bases, with 23 bases between. CDR3 DNA: TGTGCCAGCACCACCTTGGACGACTACGCCCGGGGCTACACCTTC. This codes for CASTTLDDYARGYTF.

V gene TRBV14 combines with J gene TRBJ2-3; D is uncertain. The CDR3 is 21 residues long. V was shortened by 4 bases and J by 0 bases, with 29 bases between the two germline ends. CDR1 SGHDN and CDR2 FVKESK come from the germline V gene. The CDR3 DNA sequence: TGTGCCAGCAGCCTCCGGAATTTCGAGTGGGTAGGTTTAACTAGCACAGATACGCAGTATTTT. The encoded protein is CASSLRNFEWVGLTSTDTQYF.

V and J are TRBV19 and TRBJ2-1, with 9 bases identical to TRBD2. Per germline, CDR1 LNHDA and CDR2 SQIVND (reference sequence). The CDR3 has 18 residues. V was clipped by 1 base and J by 9 bases; unmatched bases: 16. The CDR3, as DNA: TGTGCCAGTAGTATAGTACAGCCTAGCGGGGCGGTACTTAGTGAGCAGTTCTTC. Amino acids: CASSIVQPSGAVLSEQFF.

CDR3 region: CASSQRIAGETQYF. CDR3 nucleotides: TGTGCCAGCAGCCAAAGGATAGCCGGGGAGACCCAGTACTTC. The chain employs TRBV7-2 and TRBJ2-5; D gene ambiguous. CDR3 length: 14 residues. Per germline, CDR1 SGHTA and CDR2 FQGNSA. The ends were cut back, 5 bases at V and 5 bases at J, with 15 bases in the middle.

The chain carries TRBV4-1 and TRBJ2-7; 8 bases align to TRBD2. Germline assignment: CDR1 MGHRA and CDR2 YSYEKL. V lost 1 base, J lost 5 bases, and 10 bases stayed unmatched. The CDR3 covers 16 residues. Written as DNA, the CDR3 is TGCGCCAGCAGCCAAGCTGGAGCGGGGGCCGGGGACGAGCAGTACTTC. This sequence encodes CASSQAGAGAGDEQYF.

This chain connects TRBV7-9 to TRBJ2-2; D is perhaps TRBD1 (6 bases). CDR1 is SEHNR, CDR2 FQNEAQ, per germline (reference sequence). V lost 1 base to trimming and J lost 11 bases, with 11 bases between them. The CDR3 extends over 13 amino acids. The CDR3 nucleotides are TGTGCCAGCAGCTTAGGATCCGGGACAGAGCTGTTTTTT. Protein product: CASSLGSGTELFF.

The chain links TRBV5-4 to TRBJ1-5; D is unclear. The CDR3 loop spans 13 amino acids. Germline CDR1 and CDR2: SGHNT and YYREEE (reference sequence). Trimming stripped 4 bases from V and 4 bases from J, with 9 bases between. This chain's CDR3 is CASSNERNQPQHF. The CDR3 DNA sequence: TGTGCCAGCAGCAACGAGAGAAATCAGCCCCAGCATTTT.